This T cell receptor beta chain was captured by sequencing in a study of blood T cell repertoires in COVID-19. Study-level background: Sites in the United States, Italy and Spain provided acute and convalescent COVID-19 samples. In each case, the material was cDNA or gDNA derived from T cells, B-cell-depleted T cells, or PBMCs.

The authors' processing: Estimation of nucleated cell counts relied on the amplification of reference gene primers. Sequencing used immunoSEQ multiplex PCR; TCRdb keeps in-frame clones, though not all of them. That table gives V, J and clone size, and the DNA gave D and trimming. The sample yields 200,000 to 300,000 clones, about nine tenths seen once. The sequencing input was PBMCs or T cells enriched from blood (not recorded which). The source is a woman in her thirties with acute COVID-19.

In DNA, the CDR3 is TGTGCCATCAGTGAGTCGAGGAAGGGCTACACCTTC. Its protein is CAISESRKGYTF. This chain links TRBV10-3 with TRBJ1-2; the D is unclear. Trimming left V 0 bases short and J 8 bases short, with 7 bases between. Germline-derived CDR1 and CDR2 are ENHRY and SYGVKD. The CDR3 runs to 12 residues.